Presented here are 9 T cell receptor beta chains from one specimen sequenced in a study of blood T cell repertoires in COVID-19 (dated by TCRdb to about 2020). Preparation of the library involved the immunoSEQ multiplex PCR assay. The source is immuneACCESS, and TCRdb retained only in-frame sequences with V and J called. Part of the clones is not carried over; for the studies checked, unresolved V genes explain less than half of this, and the remainder is unexplained. The sample table holds approximately 240,000 clones, of which over 80% were seen once. The ten largest clones capture around 6.8% of the sample. Source material: peripheral blood. These receptors all come from a woman aged 55-75 years with active or convalescent COVID-19.

The rearrangement uses TRBV5-1 and TRBJ2-5; TRBD1 aligns across 8 bases. CDR3 length: 15 residues. V shed 3 bases, J shed 3 bases, and the junction held 7 bases outside the gene matches. Germline V gene lookup returns CDR1 SGHRS and CDR2 YFSETQ. In nucleotides, the CDR3 is TGCGCCAGCAGCTGGCAGGGGGCGCGGGAAGAGACCCAGTACTTC. Amino acid sequence: CASSWQGAREETQYF.

The chain recombines TRBV6-5 with TRBJ2-7; a weak D match, TRBD1 (6 bases). V gave up 6 bases and J gave up 3 bases, with 15 bases separating them. Germline CDR1 is MNHEY and CDR2 is SVGAGI. The CDR3 sequence is 14 residues long. DNA for the CDR3: TGTGCCAGCAGCTCACGACAGGTGCACTACGAGCAGTACTTC. The encoded protein is CASSSRQVHYEQYF.

In its sample, this clone was seen once. The chain combines TRBV6-5 with TRBJ2-7; TRBD2 agrees at 7 bases. Trimming at V came to 7 bases and at J to 6 bases, leaving 9 bases not matched to a gene. Looked up from germline, CDR1 is MNHEY and CDR2 is SVGAGI. The CDR3 extends over 13 amino acids. The CDR3 loop reads CASTPSTGGEQYV. The CDR3 bases are TGTGCCAGCACCCCTTCCACGGGGGGCGAGCAGTACGTC.

J is TRBJ2-1 and V is TRBV4-1, with 12 bases lining up with TRBD2. J lost 5 bases, V lost 4 bases, and 6 bases had no gene match. This CDR3 is built from 16 residues. Germline-derived CDR1 and CDR2 are MGHRA and YSYEKL. CDR3: CASSLQLAGGNNEQFF. CDR3 coding DNA: TGCGCCAGCAGCCTACAACTAGCGGGGGGAAACAATGAGCAGTTCTTC.

The J gene is TRBJ2-7, the V gene TRBV28; TRBD1 agrees at 8 bases. Germline CDR1 reads MDHEN; CDR2 reads SYDVKM. V gave up 4 bases and J gave up 6 bases; unmatched junction bases: 11. This CDR3 has 15 amino acids. Written as DNA, the CDR3 is TGTGCCAGCAGTTCAGGGGGCAGTGGGAGCGGCGAGCAGTACGTC. It yields the protein CASSSGGSGSGEQYV.

This clone has a handful of counts. J is TRBJ1-1 and V is TRBV6-5; D gene ambiguous. The length of the CDR3 is 13 residues. Trimming took 6 bases from V and 3 from J, leaving 11 bases between them. The V gene's germline CDR1 is MNHEY and CDR2 SVGAGI. CDR3 sequence: CASRRVQDTEAFF. DNA for the CDR3: TGTGCCAGCAGGAGGGTTCAGGACACTGAAGCTTTCTTT.

This rearrangement joins TRBV6-5 to TRBJ2-2; no clear D. V was cut by 7 bases and J by 5 bases, with 14 bases left in between. CDR1 is MNHEY, CDR2 SVGAGI, per germline. CDR3 size: 14 residues. The CDR3 loop reads CASISRIPTGELFF. Here the CDR3 DNA reads TGTGCCAGCATATCGCGGATCCCGACCGGGGAGCTGTTTTTT.

The chain recombines TRBV5-5 with TRBJ2-1, with a weak D call TRBD2 (6 bases). The V gene's germline CDR1 is SGHKS and CDR2 YYEKEE (reference sequence). Trimming took 0 bases from V and 3 from J, leaving 13 bases between them. CDR3 length equals 16 residues. CDR3 nucleotide sequence: TGTGCCAGCAGCTTGGTAGGCGGGACTTTCTACAATGAGCAGTTCTTC. This translates into CASSLVGGTFYNEQFF.

The rearrangement links TRBV5-5 to TRBJ2-1, with 10 positions matching TRBD1. The CDR3 has 17 residues. Germline-derived CDR1 and CDR2 are SGHKS and YYEKEE (reference sequence). J gave up 6 bases and V 3 bases, and 12 bases lay outside the gene matches. Here the CDR3 DNA reads TGTGCCAGCAGCTCACACGCGTCCGGGACAGGGGCCAATGAGCAGTTCTTC. It is translated as CASSSHASGTGANEQFF.